The sequence of this TCR beta chain was determined in a study of T cells in Graves' hyperthyroidism and ophthalmopathy (dated by TCRdb to about 2019). General notes on the study: Peripheral blood was collected at initial diagnosis, before any treatment. TCR Vbeta CDR3 sequencing of 120 to 150 peripheral blood samples (fewer than 45 ophthalmopathy, 75 hyperthyroidism and 17 progressor patients) is reported in the paper. Thyroid tissue and blood T-cell repertoires from more than five Graves' hyperthyroidism patients were also compared in the study. For training and testing, the approximately 92 patients in the discovery cohort were randomly divided in a 7:3 ratio. Prospective prediction of ophthalmopathy was tested in an independent validation cohort of 18 hyperthyroidism patients and 15 to 17 patients who later progressed to ophthalmopathy. Once sampling was done, hyperthyroidism patients were given methimazole at a starting dose of 30 mg daily, whereas ophthalmopathy patients were given high-dose intravenous methylprednisolone. A discovery cohort of roughly 100 patients, about 44 with Graves' ophthalmopathy and 55 to 60 with stable Graves' hyperthyroidism, was used to find distinguishing TCR V-J signatures.

Broad study findings and their caveats: In validation, progression to ophthalmopathy was predicted by the model with almost 71% sensitivity and just over 72% specificity, a median of roughly six months before onset. Blood samples also contained most of the expanded thyroid clonotypes (frequency above 0.001), which suggests that blood repertoires may reflect thyroid immune responses. No statistical method was used to fix the sample size in advance, and group allocation was not hidden from the investigators. Ophthalmopathy was separated from stable hyperthyroidism by a 13 V-J signature model, with approximately 86% sensitivity and roughly 81% specificity obtained in cross-validation and 80%/75% obtained in testing.

Ophthalmopathy patients had moderately to severely active disease, with a Clinical Activity Score of 3 or more, a NOSPECS grade of 4 or more, and a disease duration of less than 3 months. Exclusion was applied to patients with uncontrolled infections, other autoimmune diseases, pregnancy or lactation. Diagnoses were based on clinical symptoms, serum thyroxine and TRAb, thyroid ultrasound and orbital computed tomography. PBMCs were separated from under 11 ml of fresh peripheral blood using Ficoll-Paque density gradient centrifugation. Trizol reagent was used to extract total RNA, and RNA quality was then checked on an Agilent 2100 Bioanalyzer. A note on this clonotype: Its antigen remains unidentified. Nothing much larger sits one base from this clone, and base qualities are not available.

The TCR beta CDR3 regions were amplified from the RNA transcripts. For the first round of RT-PCR on the TCR CDR3, the HTBI primer set was used together with the Qiagen OneStep RT-PCR kit. Libraries were constructed in a second round of multiplex PCR, after which size selection and purification were carried out. Paired-end sequencing of the libraries was performed with 100 bp reads on an Illumina HiSeq2000. Per the authors' processing: Raw data were processed with SOAPnuke, discarding reads with adapters, uncalled bases, mean Phred below 15, or no exact constant-primer or identifier match. High-quality paired reads were merged with COPE v1.2.5, and unique nucleotide sequences were defined as clonotypes. Clonotypes were aligned to IMGT TRBV, TRBD and TRBJ reference segments using MiTCR v1.1. Analysis was restricted to V-J combinations with a frequency above 0.0001, which covered about 99% of repertoires. A TCS score was defined as the ratio between F50 (clonal expansion) and ExV (chaos), using BLOSUM62-based TCRdist between CDR3 peptides within each V-J. Welch's t-statistics and random forest reduced approximately 520 V-J features to 10 to 15, which were used in a naive Bayes classifier (R e1071). The public reads were reprocessed in TCRdb via fastp at Q25 and MiXCR, keeping in-frame beta chains. Each record represents a unique CDR3 protein, reported with the most common genes and DNA among its rows. The V and J calls and clone size come from TCRdb's table, not from the authors' own analysis. The sample table lists about 460,000 distinct CDR3 sequences, roughly 23% of them with a count of one. The top ten constitute under 55% of the sample.

The TCR originated in a woman aged 70-85 years with Graves' ophthalmopathy. Sequenced sample: blood.

This receptor carries the CDR3 CASTRTGLEYGYTF. The DNA is as follows: TGTGCCAGCACAAGGACAGGGCTAGAGTATGGCTACACCTTC. The chain couples TRBV3-1 to TRBJ1-2, with 8 bases matching TRBD1. The CDR3 goes from the cysteine to the phenylalanine over 14 residues. CDR3 DNA is the only sequence kept; it has 42 bases, read in frame from the first base. Compared with germline, V lacks 7 bases and J lacks 5 bases; bases without a gene match: 9. Based on the germline V gene (reference sequence), the CDR1 and CDR2 sequences are LGHDT and YNNKEL.